The rows below give T cell receptor beta chains drawn from one sample of a study of shared clonotypes between healthy human individuals. Sequencing used immunoSEQ multiplex PCR; TCRdb keeps in-frame clones, though not all of them. The data show about 1,800,000 clones, about 95% seen once. Sequences were obtained from naive CD8+ T cells sorted from blood. These receptor sequences come from a young man in good health. CDR3s include the opening cysteine and the closing phenylalanine or tryptophan. The order of the fields is D gene, clone size, J gene, V gene, CDR3 length, CDR3 DNA, CDR3 protein. D genes are given only for firm matches. Clone size, where shown, is once, few, many, or a class for clones that have expanded.

D: -
size: -
J: TRBJ1-1
V: TRBV28
length: 13
DNA: TGTGCCACCCAGGTAGGGAGGGGCACTGAAGCTTTCTTT
CDR3: CATQVGRGTEAFF

D: TRBD1
size: -
J: TRBJ2-7
V: TRBV27
length: 14
DNA: TGTGCCAGCAGTTGGGACAGGGGAAGCTACGAGCAGTACTTC
CDR3: CASSWDRGSYEQYF

D: -
size: -
J: TRBJ2-3
V: TRBV7-8
length: 17
DNA: TGTGCCAGCAGCTTAGTCGGGCCAGGACTTAGCACAGATACGCAGTATTTT
CDR3: CASSLVGPGLSTDTQYF

D: -
size: -
J: TRBJ2-1
V: TRBV4-3
length: 16
DNA: TGCGCCAGCAGCCAGGACCTGGGGCCGAGAAACAATGAGCAGTTCTTC
CDR3: CASSQDLGPRNNEQFF

D: -
size: few
J: TRBJ1-5
V: TRBV18
length: 16
DNA: TGTGCCAGCTCAGAGGGCAAGGCCGTCCTTAATCAGCCCCAGCATTTT
CDR3: CASSEGKAVLNQPQHF

D: -
size: -
J: TRBJ2-5
V: TRBV9
length: 13
DNA: TGTGCCAGCAGTTATGGCTCCCAAGAGACCCAGTACTTC
CDR3: CASSYGSQETQYF

D: TRBD2
size: once
J: TRBJ2-5
V: TRBV6-1
length: 16
DNA: TGTGCCAGCAGTGAACTGCTAGCGGGGTCAGGAGAGACCCAGTACTTC
CDR3: CASSELLAGSGETQYF

D: -
size: -
J: TRBJ1-2
V: TRBV7-8
length: 13
DNA: TGTGCCAGCAAAGGGGCGACGGGGAATGGCTACACCTTC
CDR3: CASKGATGNGYTF

D: -
size: -
J: TRBJ1-1
V: TRBV5-4
length: 13
DNA: TGTGCCAGCAGCTGGGGAGCGAACACTGAAGCTTTCTTT
CDR3: CASSWGANTEAFF

D: TRBD2
size: once
J: TRBJ2-1
V: TRBV5-4
length: 17
DNA: TGTGCCAGCAGCTTATGGAGCGGGAGCTTAACCTACAATGAGCAGTTCTTC
CDR3: CASSLWSGSLTYNEQFF

D: -
size: -
J: TRBJ2-2
V: TRBV7-9
length: 12
DNA: TGTGCCAGCAGCTTAGCGGGGCGGGAGCTGTTTTTT
CDR3: CASSLAGRELFF

D: -
size: -
J: TRBJ2-7
V: TRBV30
length: 14
DNA: TGTGCCTGCCAAGACTTAGACCGCTCCTACGAGCAGTACTTC
CDR3: CACQDLDRSYEQYF

D: TRBD2
size: -
J: TRBJ2-3
V: TRBV30
length: 14
DNA: TGTGCCTGGAGTTTAGCGGGGGGGCAAGATACGCAGTATTTT
CDR3: CAWSLAGGQDTQYF

D: -
size: -
J: TRBJ2-7
V: TRBV2
length: 13
DNA: TGTGCCAGCAGGGAGGGAAGCTCCTACGAGCAGTACTTC
CDR3: CASREGSSYEQYF

D: -
size: -
J: TRBJ2-3
V: TRBV29-1
length: 14
DNA: TGCAGCGTTGCCTCACTAGCTACTATGGATACGCAGTATTTT
CDR3: CSVASLATMDTQYF

D: -
size: -
J: TRBJ2-7
V: TRBV4-1
length: 14
DNA: TGCGCCAGCAGCCAAGCCAGGAGCTCCTACGAGCAGTACTTC
CDR3: CASSQARSSYEQYF

D: -
size: -
J: TRBJ2-7
V: TRBV6-6
length: 14
DNA: TGTGCCAGCAGTTACCCCAAATCGGAGTACGAGCAGTACTTC
CDR3: CASSYPKSEYEQYF

D: TRBD2
size: -
J: TRBJ2-3
V: TRBV7-9
length: 16
DNA: TGTGCCAGCAGCTTATCAAGCGGGGGAAGCACAGATACGCAGTATTTT
CDR3: CASSLSSGGSTDTQYF

D: TRBD2
size: -
J: TRBJ2-3
V: TRBV30
length: 16
DNA: TGTGCCTGGAGTATTCTAGCGGGAGCGAGCACAGATACGCAGTATTTT
CDR3: CAWSILAGASTDTQYF

D: TRBD1
size: -
J: TRBJ1-1
V: TRBV6-5
length: 13
DNA: TGTGCCAGCAGTTACGGACAGGGGGCTTGGGTTTTCTTT
CDR3: CASSYGQGAWVFF

D: -
size: -
J: TRBJ2-1
V: TRBV29-1
length: 15
DNA: TGCAGCGTTGAAGTCGGGGAGACTGGTCGGGGTGAGCAGTTCTTC
CDR3: CSVEVGETGRGEQFF

D: -
size: -
J: TRBJ2-2
V: TRBV28
length: 14
DNA: TGTGCCAGCAGTTTAGGGGTCAACACCGGGGAGCTGTTTTTT
CDR3: CASSLGVNTGELFF

D: -
size: -
J: TRBJ2-2
V: TRBV7-9
length: 15
DNA: TGTGCCAGCAGCTTCAATGGGATGAACACCGGGGAGCTGTTTTTT
CDR3: CASSFNGMNTGELFF

D: -
size: -
J: TRBJ2-1
V: TRBV28
length: 14
DNA: TGTGCCAGCAGTTTATCAGGGGCCTGGGGTGAGCAGTTCTTC
CDR3: CASSLSGAWGEQFF

D: -
size: -
J: TRBJ1-2
V: TRBV10-3
length: 14
DNA: TGTGCCATCAGTGAGTCGGTAGAGGGCTATGGCTACACCTTC
CDR3: CAISESVEGYGYTF

D: TRBD1
size: -
J: TRBJ1-2
V: TRBV28
length: 17
DNA: TGTGCCAGCAGTTTACCGGCAGGGGGCATTTCGGGCTATGGCTACACCTTC
CDR3: CASSLPAGGISGYGYTF

D: -
size: -
J: TRBJ1-1
V: TRBV19
length: 13
DNA: TGTGCCAGTAGTATAGTGACGAACACTGAAGCTTTCTTT
CDR3: CASSIVTNTEAFF

D: -
size: -
J: TRBJ2-7
V: TRBV4-1
length: 14
DNA: TGCGCCAGCAGCCAAGATAAGGTTACCTACGAGCAGTACTTC
CDR3: CASSQDKVTYEQYF

D: -
size: -
J: TRBJ2-1
V: TRBV5-1
length: 16
DNA: TGCGCCAGCAGCTTAGGCGGCAGCGGACCCTACAATGAGCAGTTCTTC
CDR3: CASSLGGSGPYNEQFF

D: -
size: -
J: TRBJ1-3
V: TRBV15
length: 12
DNA: TGTGCCACCACGGGAGATGGAAACACCATATATTTT
CDR3: CATTGDGNTIYF

D: TRBD1
size: -
J: TRBJ1-1
V: TRBV7-9
length: 14
DNA: TGTGCCAGCAGCTTACCGACAGGGGTGACTGAAGCTTTCTTT
CDR3: CASSLPTGVTEAFF

D: TRBD1
size: -
J: TRBJ1-1
V: TRBV5-1
length: 15
DNA: TGCGCCAGCGCCCAACGCAAGGGGGCGGACACTGAAGCTTTCTTT
CDR3: CASAQRKGADTEAFF

D: TRBD1
size: -
J: TRBJ1-1
V: TRBV18
length: 13
DNA: TGTGCCAGCTCACCGAGGGACAGGGACGAGACTTTCTTT
CDR3: CASSPRDRDETFF

D: -
size: few
J: TRBJ1-1
V: TRBV27
length: 13
DNA: TGTGCCAGCAGCCATCAAGGACGTTCTGAAGCTTTCTTT
CDR3: CASSHQGRSEAFF

D: -
size: once
J: TRBJ2-2
V: TRBV7-7
length: 17
DNA: TGTGCTAGCAGCTTAGTGTCGGCAGGGGTATCACCCGGGGAGCTGTTTTTT
CDR3: CASSLVSAGVSPGELFF

D: TRBD1
size: -
J: TRBJ2-5
V: TRBV29-1
length: 14
DNA: TGCAGCTCAGGGGGCGGGACGTACCAAGAGACCCAGTACTTC
CDR3: CSSGGGTYQETQYF

D: TRBD1
size: -
J: TRBJ2-7
V: TRBV2
length: 13
DNA: TGTGCCAGCAGCGGTACAGGGGACTACGAGCAGTACTTC
CDR3: CASSGTGDYEQYF

D: -
size: -
J: TRBJ2-1
V: TRBV4-1
length: 16
DNA: TGCGCCAGCAGCCAAGATGCGCGACTTGATTACAATGAGCAGTTCTTC
CDR3: CASSQDARLDYNEQFF

D: TRBD2
size: -
J: TRBJ2-5
V: TRBV6-1
length: 17
DNA: TGTGCCAGCAGTGAATGGCTAGCGGGTGCCGAACAAGAGACCCAGTACTTC
CDR3: CASSEWLAGAEQETQYF

D: -
size: once
J: TRBJ2-7
V: TRBV21-1
length: 19
DNA: TGTGCCAGCAGCAAAGCACAGTCTACTAGCGGGGGAAGCTCCTACGAGCAGTACTTC
CDR3: CASSKAQSTSGGSSYEQYF

D: TRBD2
size: -
J: TRBJ2-1
V: TRBV4-3
length: 16
DNA: TGCGCCAGCAGCCGCGACAGCGGGAGGGTTCACAATGAGCAGTTCTTC
CDR3: CASSRDSGRVHNEQFF

D: TRBD1
size: -
J: TRBJ2-2
V: TRBV6-1
length: 15
DNA: TGTGCCAGCAGTATCCAGGGGGTAGGAACCGGGGAGCTGTTTTTT
CDR3: CASSIQGVGTGELFF

D: -
size: -
J: TRBJ2-3
V: TRBV27
length: 16
DNA: TGTGCCAGCCGCCCGGGGACACTAACTAGCACAGATACGCAGTATTTT
CDR3: CASRPGTLTSTDTQYF

D: -
size: -
J: TRBJ2-3
V: TRBV27
length: 13
DNA: TGTGCCAGCAAGGTTTTTGGCACAGATACGCAGTATTTT
CDR3: CASKVFGTDTQYF

D: -
size: -
J: TRBJ2-3
V: TRBV2
length: 13
DNA: TGTGCCAGCGAGGGGGGGCTCGCAGATACGCAGTATTTT
CDR3: CASEGGLADTQYF